Presented here are 25 T cell receptor beta chains from one specimen sequenced in a study of shared T cell receptors in the human thymus. Produced via immunoSEQ multiplex PCR; TCRdb's table is partial and in-frame only. Here the sample spans 700,000 to 750,000 clones, 80% to 90% being singletons. These data were likewise used in another study, on human thymus T cells.

Sequencing was carried out using thymocytes. These receptors originate from a girl under three years old with a congenital heart defect.

V gene TRBV6-1 combines with J gene TRBJ1-2; 8 bases align to TRBD1. The CDR3 runs to 17 residues. CDR1 is MNHNS and CDR2 is SASEGT in the germline V gene. Losses at the gene ends were 4 bases for V and 4 bases for J; bases not matched to a gene: 14. The DNA for the CDR3 is TGTGCCAGCAGTGCCAGGGGGCGAGAAGGATATATCTATGGCTACACCTTC. Encoded protein: CASSARGREGYIYGYTF.

The chain carries TRBV5-6 and TRBJ2-5; D perhaps matches TRBD2 (5 bases). Germline CDR1 is SGHDT and CDR2 is YYEEEE. Trimming shortened V by 1 base and J by 2 bases, and 12 bases separated the two germline ends. The CDR3 is 15 amino acids. The CDR3 bases are TGTGCCAGCAGCTTGAGTTTGTGGAGGCAAGAGACCCAGTACTTC. This sequence encodes CASSLSLWRQETQYF.

Concerning this clone itself: At one end the junction does not follow the germline gene, possibly because of a read error. V is TRBV30 and J is TRBJ1-1; D is unclear. Germline V gene sequence: CDR1 GTSNPN, CDR2 SVGIG (reference sequence). The CDR3 length is 12 residues. CDR3 nucleotides: TGTGCCTGGAGGAATGCGCACACTAAAGCTTTCTTT. Translation: CAWRNAHTKAFF.

V usage is TRBV2 and J usage is TRBJ2-3; TRBD2 matches at 7 bases. Germline V lookup: CDR1 SNHLY, CDR2 FYNNEI. The CDR3 spans 20 residues. Germline trimming cut 4 bases from V and 6 bases from J; bases unmatched to any gene: 25. CDR3 amino acids: CASSGDRGVPVGYRLDTQYF. DNA of the CDR3: TGTGCCAGCAGTGGAGACCGGGGGGTCCCCGTTGGATACAGATTGGATACGCAGTATTTT.

The genes are TRBV2 and TRBJ2-5; 13 bases are shared with TRBD2. The J call may be in error: the DNA end matches TRBJ2-7 better. The germline CDR1 and CDR2 sequences are SNHLY and FYNNEI. The CDR3 length is 15 residues. The CDR3 coding sequence is TGTGCCACCAGAGGACTAGCGGGGGCCTACTACGAGCAGTACTTC. Translation: CATRGLAGAYYEQYF.

This chain uses TRBV7-3 with TRBJ2-5; a weak D match, TRBD1 (7 bases). The ends were cut back, 5 bases at V and 5 bases at J, with 12 bases in the middle. The CDR3 contains 13 residues. Germline loops: CDR1 SGHTA, CDR2 FQGTGA. CDR3 nucleotides: TGTGCCAGCAGCCGCGGGACAGCGGAGACCCAGTACTTC. Encoded protein: CASSRGTAETQYF.

The chain uses TRBV6-6 and TRBJ1-2, with a possible D match to TRBD1 (5 bases). V was clipped by 3 bases and J by 4 bases, with 15 bases between them. Germline CDR1 MNHNY, CDR2 SVGAGI (reference sequence). CDR3 length equals 15 residues. CDR3 sequence reads: CASSYLGGSSYGYTF. The CDR3 nucleotides read TGTGCCAGCAGTTATCTCGGGGGGAGCAGCTATGGCTACACCTTC.

V and J are TRBV25-1 and TRBJ2-7; D might be TRBD1 (6 bases). Germline loops: CDR1 MGHDK, CDR2 SYGVNS. V was shortened by 1 base and J by 0 bases, with 7 bases between the two germline ends. This CDR3 has 14 amino acids. The CDR3 DNA reads TGTGCCAGCAGTGAATCGGACAGCTCCTACGAGCAGTACTTC. The encoded protein is CASSESDSSYEQYF.

The V gene is TRBV9, the J gene TRBJ1-2, with 8 bases matching TRBD1. The CDR3 runs 16 residues. CDR1 and CDR2 from the germline V gene are SGDLS and YYNGEE. The V segment lost 1 base and the J segment 7 bases; nucleotides outside the gene matches: 12. CDR3 sequence reads: CASSVSGRTGFSGYTF. The CDR3 nucleotides are TGTGCCAGCAGCGTATCGGGGAGGACAGGGTTCAGTGGCTACACCTTC.

The rearrangement links TRBV9 to TRBJ2-5, with D maybe TRBD2 (7 bases). The CDR3 runs to 13 residues. The V end lost 4 bases, the J end lost 4 bases, and 11 bases lay between the germline ends. Germline CDR1 reads SGDLS; CDR2 reads YYNGEE. CDR3 sequence reads: CASSTRGGETQYF. CDR3 nucleotide sequence: TGTGCCAGCAGCACTAGGGGGGGAGAGACCCAGTACTTC.

Only one count was recorded for this clone. V gene TRBV7-2 combines with J gene TRBJ2-2; the match to TRBD2 covers 11 bases. The CDR3 is made up of 17 amino acids. V gave up 2 bases and J gave up 5 bases; unmatched junction bases: 7. Germline V gene sequence: CDR1 SGHTA, CDR2 FQGNSA. As DNA, the CDR3 is TGTGCCAGCAGCTTACGAGGGATAGCGGGGGGGACCGGGGAGCTGTTTTTT. Its protein is CASSLRGIAGGTGELFF.

The chain uses TRBV7-2 and TRBJ2-2; D is possibly TRBD2 (5 bases). The CDR3 runs 16 residues. Trimming removed 6 bases from V and 7 bases from J, with 21 bases in between. Germline V lookup: CDR1 SGHTA, CDR2 FQGNSA. CDR3 loop: CASSEGQAGLGGELFF. CDR3 DNA sequence: TGTGCCAGCAGTGAGGGTCAGGCGGGCCTCGGCGGGGAGCTGTTTTTT. The full variable domain, with the rest looked up from reference TRBV7-2 and TRBJ2-2, is GAGVSQSPSNKVTEKGKDVELRCDPISGHTALYWYRQSLGQGLEFLIYFQGNSAPDKSGLPSDRFSAERTGGSVSTLTIQRTQQEDSAVYLCASSEGQAGLGGELFFGEGSRLTVL.

The chain carries TRBV20-1 and TRBJ1-2; no clear D gene. Germline CDR1 DFQATT, CDR2 SNEGSKA (reference sequence). V lost 4 bases to trimming and J lost 4 bases, with 4 bases between them. The CDR3 is made up of 10 amino acids. CDR3: CSAISYGYTF. The CDR3 region has the DNA TGCAGTGCTATATCCTATGGCTACACCTTC.

CDR3 sequence reads: CAISESGRDTDTQYF. CDR3 sequence (DNA): TGTGCCATCAGTGAGTCAGGACGGGACACAGATACGCAGTATTTT. The genes are TRBV10-3 and TRBJ2-3, with D possibly TRBD2 on 5 matching bases. The CDR3 runs 15 residues. The V and J ends lost 0 bases and 2 bases respectively, with 9 bases between them. Germline loops: CDR1 ENHRY, CDR2 SYGVKD.

The chain has TRBV7-9 and TRBJ2-1; TRBD1 matches at 8 bases. The CDR3 is 16 amino acids. CDR1 is SEHNR and CDR2 is FQNEAQ in the germline V gene (reference sequence). Losses at the gene ends were 5 bases for V and 0 bases for J; bases not matched to a gene: 6. Here the CDR3 reads CASSPQDRDSYNEQFF. CDR3 nucleotide sequence: TGTGCCAGCAGCCCGCAGGACAGGGACTCCTACAATGAGCAGTTCTTC. The whole variable domain, filled in from reference TRBV7-9 and TRBJ2-1, reads DTGVSQNPRHKITKRGQNVTFRCDPISEHNRLYWYRQTLGQGPEFLTYFQNEAQLEKSRLLSDRFSAERPKGSFSTLEIQRTEQGDSAMYLCASSPQDRDSYNEQFFGPGTRLTVL.

This clone was seen a few times. The V gene is TRBV5-5, the J gene TRBJ1-1; TRBD1 is a possible D gene (5 bases). The CDR3 consists of 16 residues. Deletions cut 4 bases from V and 1 base from J, with 17 bases between. Germline V lookup: CDR1 SGHKS, CDR2 YYEKEE (reference sequence). DNA for the CDR3: TGTGCCAGCAGCCCCTGGAGTGGAGGGACGAACACTGAAGCTTTCTTT. The encoded protein is CASSPWSGGTNTEAFF.

The rearrangement joins TRBV5-4 to TRBJ2-2; 9 bases map to TRBD1. The CDR3 covers 14 residues. Germline V gene data show CDR1 as SGHNT and CDR2 as YYREEE (reference sequence). Losses at the gene ends were 4 bases for V and 6 bases for J; bases not matched to a gene: 4. DNA of the CDR3: TGTGCCAGCAGCCCGCGGACAGGGGCCGGGGAGCTGTTTTTT. As protein: CASSPRTGAGELFF.

The chain joins TRBV27 to TRBJ2-7; 7 nucleotides line up with TRBD2. CDR3 length: 16 residues. Germline V gives CDR1 MNHEY, CDR2 SMNVEV (reference sequence). Losses at the gene ends were 2 bases for V and 2 bases for J; bases not matched to a gene: 9. CDR3 in DNA: TGTGCCAGCAGTTTAGGGCGGGGAGGGTTCCCCTACGAGCAGTACTTC. It is translated as CASSLGRGGFPYEQYF.

The chain links TRBV7-2 to TRBJ1-3, with D tentatively TRBD1 (5 bases). The CDR3 is 15 amino acids. Germline CDR1 reads SGHTA; CDR2 reads FQGNSA. V was clipped by 1 base and J by 2 bases, with 9 bases between them. The DNA of the CDR3 is TGTGCCAGCAGCTTAGAGAACAGGACTGGAAACACCATATATTTT. Encoded protein: CASSLENRTGNTIYF.

With respect to this clone: This specimen includes other DNA sequences encoding the same CDR3. V gene TRBV7-9 combines with J gene TRBJ1-2; D not resolved. Per germline, CDR1 SEHNR and CDR2 FQNEAQ (reference sequence). Trimming pared 1 base from V and 5 bases from J, leaving 5 bases between. The CDR3 runs to 12 residues. The CDR3 nucleotides read TGTGCCAGCAGCTTAGGACTATATGGCTACACCTTC. Translating gives CASSLGLYGYTF.

The V and J genes are TRBV12-5 and TRBJ1-3, with 7 bases lining up with TRBD1. Germline-derived CDR1 and CDR2 are LGHNT and FRNRAP. J was trimmed by 4 bases and V by 5 bases; bases with no gene match: 8. CDR3 length: 15 residues. CDR3 protein: CASGKINRGGNTIYF. The CDR3 DNA follows: TGTGCTAGTGGTAAAATTAACAGGGGAGGAAACACCATATATTTT.

The genes are TRBV7-2 and TRBJ2-7, with TRBD2 as a possible D gene (5 bases). CDR3 length equals 14 residues. Trimming left V 5 bases short and J 4 bases short, with 15 bases between. Looked up from germline, CDR1 is SGHTA and CDR2 is FQGNSA. The CDR3 protein is CASSPGPRRYEQYF. CDR3 DNA sequence: TGTGCCAGCAGCCCCGGGCCGCGGAGGTACGAGCAGTACTTC.

V usage is TRBV18 and J usage is TRBJ1-1, with TRBD1 matching 9 bases. The ends lost 3 bases at V and 1 base at J; junction bases unmatched: 3. The CDR3 totals 15 residues. Per germline, CDR1 KGHSH and CDR2 LQKENI. This CDR3 reads CASSPKTGGNTEAFF. CDR3 coding DNA: TGTGCCAGCTCACCCAAGACAGGGGGGAACACTGAAGCTTTCTTT.

As regards this clone: Germline is not matched at one junction end, which may reflect a read error. This sequence joins TRBV7-7 and TRBJ1-4; no clear D. The germline gives CDR1 SSHAT, CDR2 FNYEAQ (reference sequence). The CDR3 length is 17 residues. The CDR3 bases are TGTGCTAGCAGCTTACTTGTAGAGGCCGCAACTAATGAAAAACTGTTTTTT. Translated, it gives CASSLLVEAATNEKLFF.

The gene calls are TRBV10-3 and TRBJ2-7, with 8 bases fitting TRBD1. V lost 10 bases and J lost 3; bases outside the gene matches: 8. CDR3 length equals 13 residues. CDR1 and CDR2 (germline): ENHRY, SYGVKD. As DNA, the CDR3 is TGTGCCAGCACAGACAGGGGAGACTACGAGCAGTACTTC. It codes for CASTDRGDYEQYF.